The clone carrying this TCR beta chain was seen ten or more times. No treatment of any kind had been given to any patient before thyroid surgery. TCRdb re-called clones via MiXCR from the PCR reads. The sample consists of fewer than 15,000 clones, 9.5% to 15% of them appearing once. The data belong to a study of metastatic and nonmetastatic thyroid tumors. CDR3 length: 14 residues. CDR1 and CDR2 from the germline V gene are LNHDA and SQIVND (reference sequence). Trimming removed 8 bases from V and 2 bases from J; junction bases left unmatched: 5. The chain links TRBV19 to TRBJ2-5; TRBD1 agrees at 10 bases. Sequenced material: blood. This sequence was found in a female donor with papillary thyroid cancer or a benign thyroid nodule (not recorded which). Some clones in this sample may be carry-over from other donors' samples. Here the CDR3 DNA reads TGTGCCAGTCGGGGACAGGGGTTACAAGAGACCCAGTACTTC. As protein: CASRGQGLQETQYF.